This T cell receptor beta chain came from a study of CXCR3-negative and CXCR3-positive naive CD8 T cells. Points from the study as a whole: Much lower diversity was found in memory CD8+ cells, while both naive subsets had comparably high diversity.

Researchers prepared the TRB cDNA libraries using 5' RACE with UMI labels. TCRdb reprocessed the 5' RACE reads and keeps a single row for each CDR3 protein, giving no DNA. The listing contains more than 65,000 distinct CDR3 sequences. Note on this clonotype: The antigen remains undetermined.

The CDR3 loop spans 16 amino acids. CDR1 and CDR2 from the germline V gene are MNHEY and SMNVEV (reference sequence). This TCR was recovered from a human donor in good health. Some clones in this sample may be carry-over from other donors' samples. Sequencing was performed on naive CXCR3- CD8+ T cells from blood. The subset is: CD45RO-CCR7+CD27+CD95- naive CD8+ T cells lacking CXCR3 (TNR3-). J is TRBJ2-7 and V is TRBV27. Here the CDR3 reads CASSLSRQGALYEQYF.